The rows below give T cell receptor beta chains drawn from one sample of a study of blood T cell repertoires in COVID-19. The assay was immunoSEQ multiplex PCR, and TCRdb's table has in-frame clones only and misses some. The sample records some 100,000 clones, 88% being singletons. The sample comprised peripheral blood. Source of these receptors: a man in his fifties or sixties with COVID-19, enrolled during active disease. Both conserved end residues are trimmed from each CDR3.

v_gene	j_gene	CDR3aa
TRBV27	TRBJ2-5	ASSSYSGGAQETQY
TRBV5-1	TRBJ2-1	ASSLGGTVSYNEQF
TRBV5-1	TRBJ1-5	ASSLGGGAEPQH
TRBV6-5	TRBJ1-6	ASSKLGQFSPLH
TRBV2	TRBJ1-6	ASRSNSPLH
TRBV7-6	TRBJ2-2	ASSPTGFSNTGELF
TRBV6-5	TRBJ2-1	ASSSPTSGEWNEQF
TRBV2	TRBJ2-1	ATSGYNEQF
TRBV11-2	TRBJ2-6	ASSLGVNRGASGANVLT
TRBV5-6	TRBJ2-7	ASSLGQGGYEQY
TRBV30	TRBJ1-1	AVNRVTEAF
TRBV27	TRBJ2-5	ASRPQGRGETQY
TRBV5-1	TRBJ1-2	ASSSGNSGYT
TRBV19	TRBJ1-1	ASSTPRTGKVNTEAF
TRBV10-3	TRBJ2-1	AIRKDREVSNEQF
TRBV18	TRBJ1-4	ASSPPMYSEKLF
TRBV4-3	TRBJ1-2	ASSQERQGNYGYT